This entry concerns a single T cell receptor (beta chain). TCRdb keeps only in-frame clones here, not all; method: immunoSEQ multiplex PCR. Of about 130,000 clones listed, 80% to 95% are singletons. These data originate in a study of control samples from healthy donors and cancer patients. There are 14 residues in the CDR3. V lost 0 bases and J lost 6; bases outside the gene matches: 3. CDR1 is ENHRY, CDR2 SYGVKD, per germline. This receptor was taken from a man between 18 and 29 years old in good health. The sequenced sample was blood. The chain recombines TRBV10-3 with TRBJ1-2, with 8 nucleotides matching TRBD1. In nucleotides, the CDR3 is TGTGCCATCAGTGAGTCCCAGGGGGCTAATGGCTACACCTTC. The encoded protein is CAISESQGANGYTF.